This T cell receptor beta chain is from a study of blood T cell repertoires in COVID-19. The CDR3 is made up of 15 amino acids. Germline CDR1 and CDR2: SEHNR and FQNEAQ (reference sequence). Trimming took 3 bases from V and 4 from J; bases not matched to a gene: 5. Original data processing: How many nucleated cells were present was estimated from reference gene primer amplification. The assay was immunoSEQ multiplex PCR, and TCRdb's table has in-frame clones only and misses some. V, J and clone size are taken as reported in that table, and D and trimming were inferred from the DNA itself. The table has about 360,000 clones, 70% to 90% seen once.

The sample taken for sequencing was PBMCs or T cells enriched from blood (not recorded which). This chain connects TRBV7-9 to TRBJ1-1, with TRBD1 identical over 10 bases. This clonotype originated in a man between 35 and 55 years old in a cohort exposed to, infected with or recovered from COVID-19 (not recorded which). The CDR3 spells CASSFWTGGSTEAFF. The CDR3 DNA reads as TGTGCCAGCAGCTTTTGGACAGGGGGGAGCACTGAAGCTTTCTTT. Using reference TRBV7-9 and TRBJ1-1 for the parts outside the CDR3, the full variable domain is DTGVSQNPRHKITKRGQNVTFRCDPISEHNRLYWYRQTLGQGPEFLTYFQNEAQLEKSRLLSDRFSAERPKGSFSTLEIQRTEQGDSAMYLCASSFWTGGSTEAFFGQGTRLTVV.